This TCR beta chain derives from a study of CD8+CD57+ T cells in acquired aplastic anemia. Across the study: The mean DNA yield obtained from sorted CD4+ and CD8+ cells came to roughly 3.4 ug.

Profiling of TCR beta VDJ combinations and CDR3 sequences used genomic DNA as template. TCRdb passed the reads through MiXCR, listing each CDR3 protein once. The sample records about 140,000 distinct CDR3 sequences, around 41% being singletons. There are 17 residues in the CDR3. Losses at the gene ends were 4 bases for V and 5 bases for J; bases not matched to a gene: 12. Germline V gene sequence: CDR1 SNHLY, CDR2 FYNNEI. The receptor comes from a human donor in good health, serving as a control. The rearrangement links TRBV2 to TRBJ1-5, with 9 bases lining up with TRBD1. Source material: sorted CD4+, CD8+, or CD8+CD57+ T cells (not recorded which) from PBMCs. This CDR3 reads CASSASNDRGRHQPQHF. The CDR3 nucleotides read TGTGCCAGCAGTGCCAGCAATGACAGGGGGAGGCATCAGCCCCAGCATTTT.